This T cell receptor beta chain was obtained from a study of blood T cell repertoires in COVID-19. At the level of the study: From T cells, B-cell-depleted T cells, or PBMCs came the material, which was cDNA or gDNA.

This CDR3 spans 20 amino acids. CDR1 is SGHTA, CDR2 FQGNSA, per germline. With 0 bases clipped from V and 4 bases from J, the junction kept 12 bases outside the gene matches. In the source study's methods: Reference gene primer amplification yielded estimated nucleated cell counts. Assay: immunoSEQ multiplex PCR; the TCRdb copy retains only in-frame clones and omits some. V and J calls and clone size are copied from that table; D and trimming were computed from the DNA. Here the sample spans 150,000 to 200,000 clones, roughly 77% being singletons. The receptor's source is a woman aged 80 or over with COVID-19, enrolled during active disease. The sequencing sample was made of peripheral blood. This chain links TRBV7-2 with TRBJ2-3, with 14 nucleotides matching TRBD2. The CDR3 coding sequence is TGTGCCAGCAGCTTAGCGCCGGGACTAGCGGGGGACTCGTGGGCAGATACGCAGTATTTT. This sequence encodes CASSLAPGLAGDSWADTQYF.